This T cell receptor (beta chain) derives from a study of T-cell reconstitution after alpha-beta-depleted transplantation in children. The TCRbeta library was prepared with unique molecular identifiers. Via MiXCR, TCRdb re-called the PCR reads, giving one row per CDR3 protein. The profile covers roughly 220,000 distinct CDR3 sequences, with about 12% appearing a single time and about 2.6% taken by the ten largest. At least ten counts were recorded for this clonotype. V lost 1 base to trimming and J lost 6 bases, with 7 bases between them. The CDR3 runs 12 residues. Germline loops: CDR1 LGHDT, CDR2 YNNKEL (reference sequence).

Specimen: PBMCs from the stem cell graft donor, collected from the stem cell graft. This chain joins TRBV3-1 and TRBJ2-7; D ambiguous. The receptor was derived from a human donor who donated a stem cell graft to a child with acute lymphoblastic leukemia. The CDR3 DNA is TGTGCCAGCAGCCAAGCTAAAAGCGAGCAGTACTTC. Its translation is CASSQAKSEQYF.